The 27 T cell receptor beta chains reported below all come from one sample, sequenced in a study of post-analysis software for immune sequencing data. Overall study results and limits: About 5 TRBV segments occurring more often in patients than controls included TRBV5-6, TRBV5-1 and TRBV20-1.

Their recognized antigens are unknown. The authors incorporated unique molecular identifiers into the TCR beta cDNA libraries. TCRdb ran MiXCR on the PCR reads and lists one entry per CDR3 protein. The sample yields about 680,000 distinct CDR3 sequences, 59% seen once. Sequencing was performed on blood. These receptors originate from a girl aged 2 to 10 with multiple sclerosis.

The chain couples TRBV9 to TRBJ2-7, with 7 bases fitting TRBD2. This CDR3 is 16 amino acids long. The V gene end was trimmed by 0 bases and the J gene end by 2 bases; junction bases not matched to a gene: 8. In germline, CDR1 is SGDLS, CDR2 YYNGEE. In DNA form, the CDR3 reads TGTGCCAGCAGCGTAGAGGGCGGGAGTAAGCCCTACGAGCAGTACTTC. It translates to CASSVEGGSKPYEQYF.

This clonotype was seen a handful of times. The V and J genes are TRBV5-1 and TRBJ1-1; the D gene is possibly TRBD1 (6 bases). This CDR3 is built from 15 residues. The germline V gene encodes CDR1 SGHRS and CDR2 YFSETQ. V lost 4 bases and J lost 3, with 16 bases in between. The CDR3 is CASSPRADSYTEAFF. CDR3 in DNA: TGCGCCAGCAGCCCTAGGGCGGACAGTTACACTGAAGCTTTCTTT.

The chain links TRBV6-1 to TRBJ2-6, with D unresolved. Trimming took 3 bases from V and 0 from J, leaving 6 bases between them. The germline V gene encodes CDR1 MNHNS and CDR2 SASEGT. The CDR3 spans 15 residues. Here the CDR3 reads CASSDTHSGANVLTF. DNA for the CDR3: TGTGCCAGCAGTGACACTCACTCTGGGGCCAACGTCCTGACTTTC.

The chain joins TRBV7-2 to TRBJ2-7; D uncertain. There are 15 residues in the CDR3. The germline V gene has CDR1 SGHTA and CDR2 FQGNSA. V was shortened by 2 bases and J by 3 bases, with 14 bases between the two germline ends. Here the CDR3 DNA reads TGTGCCAGCAGCTTATCCTCCCCTCCGGGCTACGAGCAGTACTTC. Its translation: CASSLSSPPGYEQYF.

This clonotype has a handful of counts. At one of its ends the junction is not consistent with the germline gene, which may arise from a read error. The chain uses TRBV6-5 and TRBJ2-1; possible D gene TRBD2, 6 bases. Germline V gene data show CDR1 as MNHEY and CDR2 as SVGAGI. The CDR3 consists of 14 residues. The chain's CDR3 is CAGSKMDRGNEQFF. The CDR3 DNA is TGTGCCGGCAGCAAAATGGACCGGGGGAATGAGCAGTTCTTC.

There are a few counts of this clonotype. Here the CDR3 DNA reads TGTGCCATTAAAGCGGGAGGGGCAGATACGCAGTATTTT. This encodes CAIKAGGADTQYF. The chain joins TRBV2 to TRBJ2-3; 10 bases match TRBD2. Losses at the gene ends were 10 bases for V and 4 bases for J; bases not matched to a gene: 5. CDR1 is SNHLY, CDR2 FYNNEI, per germline. The CDR3 is 13 amino acids.

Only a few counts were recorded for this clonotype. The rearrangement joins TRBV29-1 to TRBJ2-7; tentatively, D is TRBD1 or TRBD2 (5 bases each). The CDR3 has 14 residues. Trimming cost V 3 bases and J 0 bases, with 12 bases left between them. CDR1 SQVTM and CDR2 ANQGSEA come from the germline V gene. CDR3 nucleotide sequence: TGCAGCGTTGATAAGGGACCGAACTCCTACGAGCAGTACTTC. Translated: CSVDKGPNSYEQYF.

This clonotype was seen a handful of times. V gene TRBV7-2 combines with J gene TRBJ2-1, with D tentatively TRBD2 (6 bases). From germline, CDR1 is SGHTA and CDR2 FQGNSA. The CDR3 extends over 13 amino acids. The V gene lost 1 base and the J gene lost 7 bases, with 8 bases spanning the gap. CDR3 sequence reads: CASSLDGRNEQFF. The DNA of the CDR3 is TGTGCCAGCAGCTTAGACGGGAGAAATGAGCAGTTCTTC. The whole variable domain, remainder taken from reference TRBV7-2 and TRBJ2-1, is GAGVSQSPSNKVTEKGKDVELRCDPISGHTALYWYRQSLGQGLEFLIYFQGNSAPDKSGLPSDRFSAERTGGSVSTLTIQRTQQEDSAVYLCASSLDGRNEQFFGPGTRLTVL.

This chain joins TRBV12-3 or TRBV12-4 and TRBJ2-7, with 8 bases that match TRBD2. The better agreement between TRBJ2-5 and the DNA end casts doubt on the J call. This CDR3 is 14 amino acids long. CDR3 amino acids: CASSGGAIGKTQYF. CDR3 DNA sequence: TGTGCCAGCAGCGGGGGGGCCATTGGGAAGACCCAGTACTTC.

The CDR3 bases are TGCGCCAGCAGCTGGGCCCCAGCGGGAGGTAATGAGCAGTTCTTC. Translated: CASSWAPAGGNEQFF. This chain connects TRBV5-1 to TRBJ2-1, with 9 bases that match TRBD2. Trimming at V came to 3 bases and at J to 7 bases, leaving 8 bases not matched to a gene. In germline, CDR1 is SGHRS, CDR2 YFSETQ. This CDR3 contains 15 residues.

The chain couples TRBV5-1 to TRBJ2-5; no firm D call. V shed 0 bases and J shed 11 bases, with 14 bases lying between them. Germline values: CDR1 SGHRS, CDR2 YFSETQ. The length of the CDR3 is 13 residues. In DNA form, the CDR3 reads TGCGCCAGCAGCTTGGCCGGCGACAATGAGCAGTACTTC. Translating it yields CASSLAGDNEQYF. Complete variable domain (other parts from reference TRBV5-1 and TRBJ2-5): KAGVTQTPRYLIKTRGQQVTLSCSPISGHRSVSWYQQTPGQGLQFLFEYFSETQRNKGNFPGRFSGRQFSNSRSEMNVSTLELGDSALYLCASSLAGDNEQYFGPGTRLLVL.

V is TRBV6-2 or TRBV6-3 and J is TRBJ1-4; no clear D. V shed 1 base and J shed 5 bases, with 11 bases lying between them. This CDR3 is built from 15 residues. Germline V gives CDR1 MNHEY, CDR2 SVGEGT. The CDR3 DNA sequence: TGTGCCAGCAGTTACTATCCAGAATTGAATGAAAAACTGTTTTTT. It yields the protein CASSYYPELNEKLFF.

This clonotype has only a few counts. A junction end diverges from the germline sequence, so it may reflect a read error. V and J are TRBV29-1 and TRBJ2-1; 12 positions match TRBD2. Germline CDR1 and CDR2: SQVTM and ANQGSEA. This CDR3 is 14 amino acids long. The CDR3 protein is CSVEGTSGPDEQFF. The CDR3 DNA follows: TGCAGCGTCGAAGGGACTAGCGGGCCGGATGAGCAGTTCTTC.

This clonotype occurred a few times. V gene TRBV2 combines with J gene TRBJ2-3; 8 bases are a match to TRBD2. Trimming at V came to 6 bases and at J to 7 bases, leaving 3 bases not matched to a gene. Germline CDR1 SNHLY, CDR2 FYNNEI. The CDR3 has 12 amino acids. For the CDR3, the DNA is TGTGCCAGCAGGCGGGAGGAAAATACGCAGTATTTT. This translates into CASRREENTQYF.

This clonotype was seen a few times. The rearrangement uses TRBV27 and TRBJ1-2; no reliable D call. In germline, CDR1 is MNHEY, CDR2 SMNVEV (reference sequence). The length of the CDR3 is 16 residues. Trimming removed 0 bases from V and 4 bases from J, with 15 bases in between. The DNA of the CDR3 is TGTGCCAGCAGTTTATCGGACCGCATAAGCTCCTATGGCTACACCTTC. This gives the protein CASSLSDRISSYGYTF.

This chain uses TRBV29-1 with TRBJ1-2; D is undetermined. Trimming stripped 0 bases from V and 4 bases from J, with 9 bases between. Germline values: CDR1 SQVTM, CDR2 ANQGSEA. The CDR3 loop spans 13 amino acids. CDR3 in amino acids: CSVEDPGGYGYTF. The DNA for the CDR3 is TGCAGCGTTGAAGATCCTGGCGGCTATGGCTACACCTTC.

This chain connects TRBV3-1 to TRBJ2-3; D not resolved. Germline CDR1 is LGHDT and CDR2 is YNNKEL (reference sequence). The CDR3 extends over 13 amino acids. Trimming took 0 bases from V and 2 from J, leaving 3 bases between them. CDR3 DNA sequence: TGTGCCAGCAGCCAAGAGAACACAGATACGCAGTATTTT. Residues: CASSQENTDTQYF.

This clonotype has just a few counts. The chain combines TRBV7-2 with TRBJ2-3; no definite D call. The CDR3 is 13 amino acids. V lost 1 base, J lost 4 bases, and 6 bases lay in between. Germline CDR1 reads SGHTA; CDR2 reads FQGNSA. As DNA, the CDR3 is TGTGCCAGCAGCTTAGACAGTTCAGATACGCAGTATTTT. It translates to CASSLDSSDTQYF. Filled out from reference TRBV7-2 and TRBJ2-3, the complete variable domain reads GAGVSQSPSNKVTEKGKDVELRCDPISGHTALYWYRQSLGQGLEFLIYFQGNSAPDKSGLPSDRFSAERTGGSVSTLTIQRTQQEDSAVYLCASSLDSSDTQYFGPGTRLTVL.

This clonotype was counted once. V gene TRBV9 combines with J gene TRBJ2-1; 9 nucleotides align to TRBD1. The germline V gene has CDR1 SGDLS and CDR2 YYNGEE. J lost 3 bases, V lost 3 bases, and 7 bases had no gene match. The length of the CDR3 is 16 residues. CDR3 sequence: CASSAEQGANYNEQFF. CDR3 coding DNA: TGTGCCAGCAGCGCCGAACAGGGGGCGAACTACAATGAGCAGTTCTTC. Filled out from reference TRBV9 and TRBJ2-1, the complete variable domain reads DSGVTQTPKHLITATGQRVTLRCSPRSGDLSVYWYQQSLDQGLQFLIQYYNGEERAKGNILERFSAQQFPDLHSELNLSSLELGDSALYFCASSAEQGANYNEQFFGPGTRLTVL.

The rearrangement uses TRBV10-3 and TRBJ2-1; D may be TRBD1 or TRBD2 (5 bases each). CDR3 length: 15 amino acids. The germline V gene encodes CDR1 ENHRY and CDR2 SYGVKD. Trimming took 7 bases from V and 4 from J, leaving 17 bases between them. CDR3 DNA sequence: TGTGCCATCACTACGACCGCGAGGGGATACAATGAGCAGTTCTTC. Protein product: CAITTTARGYNEQFF.

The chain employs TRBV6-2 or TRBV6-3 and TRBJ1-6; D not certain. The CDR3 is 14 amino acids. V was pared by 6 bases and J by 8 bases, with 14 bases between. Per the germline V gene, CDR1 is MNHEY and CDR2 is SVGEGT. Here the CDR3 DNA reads TGTGCCAGCAGCCCACCGGTCGGGGATTCACCCCTCCACTTT. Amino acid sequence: CASSPPVGDSPLHF.

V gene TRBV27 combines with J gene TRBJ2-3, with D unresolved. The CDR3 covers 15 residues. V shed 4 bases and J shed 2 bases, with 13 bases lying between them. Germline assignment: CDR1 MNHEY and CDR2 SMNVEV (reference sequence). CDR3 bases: TGTGCCAGCAGTTCCCGGGCCCGAGACACAGATACGCAGTATTTT. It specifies CASSSRARDTDTQYF.

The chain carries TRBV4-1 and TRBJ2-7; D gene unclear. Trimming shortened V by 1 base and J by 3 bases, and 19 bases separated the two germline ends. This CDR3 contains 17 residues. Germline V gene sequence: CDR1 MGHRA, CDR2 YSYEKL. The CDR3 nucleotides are TGCGCCAGCAGCCAAGCGAAATCAGTAGCATTCGACTACGAGCAGTACGTC. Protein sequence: CASSQAKSVAFDYEQYV.

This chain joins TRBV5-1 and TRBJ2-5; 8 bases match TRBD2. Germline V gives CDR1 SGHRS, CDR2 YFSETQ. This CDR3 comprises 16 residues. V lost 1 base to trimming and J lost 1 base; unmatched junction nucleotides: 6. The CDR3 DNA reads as TGCGCCAGCAGCTTGACGGCGGGGGGCCTCCAAGAGACCCAGTACTTC. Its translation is CASSLTAGGLQETQYF.

CDR3 DNA sequence: TGCGCCAGCAGCTATTTACAGGGGAGCGGGGCCAACGTCCTGACTTTC. Its protein product is CASSYLQGSGANVLTF. The chain couples TRBV5-1 to TRBJ2-6; TRBD1 aligns across 7 bases. Per germline, CDR1 SGHRS and CDR2 YFSETQ. V trimming: 3 bases; J trimming: 4 bases; junction bases outside the gene matches: 7. This CDR3 has 16 residues.

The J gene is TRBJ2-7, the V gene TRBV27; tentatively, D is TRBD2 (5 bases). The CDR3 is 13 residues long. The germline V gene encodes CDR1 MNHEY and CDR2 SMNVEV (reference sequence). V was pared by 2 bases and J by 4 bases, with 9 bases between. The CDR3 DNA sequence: TGTGCCAGCAGTTTAGTGGGAGTTTACGAGCAGTACTTC. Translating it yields CASSLVGVYEQYF.

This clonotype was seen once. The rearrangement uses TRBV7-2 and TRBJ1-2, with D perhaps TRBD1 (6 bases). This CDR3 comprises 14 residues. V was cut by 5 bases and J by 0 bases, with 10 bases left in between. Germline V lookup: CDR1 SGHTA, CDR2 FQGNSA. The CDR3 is CASSRDTPNYGYTF. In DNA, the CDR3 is TGTGCCAGCAGCCGGGACACCCCTAACTATGGCTACACCTTC. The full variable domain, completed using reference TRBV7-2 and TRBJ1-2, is GAGVSQSPSNKVTEKGKDVELRCDPISGHTALYWYRQSLGQGLEFLIYFQGNSAPDKSGLPSDRFSAERTGGSVSTLTIQRTQQEDSAVYLCASSRDTPNYGYTFGSGTRLTVV.